This TCR beta chain is drawn from a study of blood T cell repertoires in COVID-19. Enrolment of Seattle patients took place during active infection, and they were followed longitudinally. CDR1 and CDR2 (germline): SGHTS, YDEGEE. The CDR3 runs to 13 residues. Trimming left V 0 bases short and J 7 bases short, with 8 bases between. TCRdb's copy holds only in-frame clones and misses some; the assay was immunoSEQ multiplex PCR. Of over 200,000 clones in the sample, 90% to 95% were seen once. The chain joins TRBV5-8 to TRBJ1-5; D remains ambiguous. This TCR was sampled from a man aged 60 to 69 with COVID-19, enrolled during active disease. The specimen was peripheral blood. The CDR3 is CASSLVALQPQHF. The CDR3 DNA is TGTGCCAGCAGCTTGGTGGCTTTACAGCCCCAGCATTTT. The full variable domain, rest sourced from reference TRBV5-8 and TRBJ1-5, is EAGVTQSPTHLIKTRGQQATLRCSPISGHTSVYWYQQALGLGLQFLLWYDEGEERNRGNFPPRFSGRQFPNYSSELNVNALELEDSALYLCASSLVALQPQHFGDGTRLSIL.